This TCR beta chain was documented in a study of persistence of HIV-infected CD4 T cells. Study-wide context: Two participants gave one leukapheresis sample; others gave up to about 200 mL blood repeatedly.

This clone showed up just a few times. The antigen is not known. Study findings and constraints: Degenerate expanded CDR3beta sequences were enriched among CMV- and Gag-responding cells.

The stimulus was lysate of CMV-infected fibroblasts, roughly 10 ug/mL. Sorted nonresponding memory CD4+ T cells were CD40L-negative, CD69-negative, CD45RO-high. The CDR3 extends over 15 amino acids. Germline-derived CDR1 and CDR2 are MDHEN and SYDVKM. The V and J ends lost 1 base and 2 bases respectively, with 11 bases between them. The libraries were made with immunoSEQ version 4 in survey mode. Template was genomic DNA at 8 to 10 ng/uL, with up to roughly 1 ug used per sample. Profiling relied on immunoSEQ multiplex PCR, and the TCRdb table lists in-frame clones only, not all of them. The top ten hold roughly 6.7% of the sample, which has some 30,000 clones, 82% seen once.

The input for sequencing was CD4+ T cells sorted from PBMCs after roughly 19-hour stimulation, taken from a patient who received antiretroviral therapy. The chain employs TRBV28 and TRBJ1-2; TRBD1 might be the D (6 bases). The sequence was collected from an adult woman with HIV who was CMV-seropositive. The CDR3 spells CASSLLGQTNYGYTF. CDR3 in DNA: TGTGCCAGCAGTTTATTAGGACAGACAAACTATGGCTACACCTTC.